This is a list of T cell receptor beta chains from one sample in a study of T cells after yellow fever vaccination. Using its own MiXCR run on the 5' RACE reads, TCRdb lists one record per CDR3 protein. The data hold a few hundred thousand distinct CDR3 sequences, with approximately 4% observed a single time. This specimen was PBMCs, taken 5 days after the yellow fever booster vaccination. Receptors were obtained from a man between 18 and 29 years old who received the YFV17D yellow fever vaccine. CDR3s include the opening cysteine and the closing phenylalanine or tryptophan.

>TRBJ2-2|TRBV27
CASTPWAPGNTGELFF
>TRBJ2-7|TRBV5-1
CASSLSASGGVRYEQYF
>TRBJ1-5|TRBV12-3/TRBV12-4
CASSLRGGGQPQHF
>TRBJ1-2|TRBV6-2/TRBV6-3
CASSYRNHYGYTF
>TRBJ2-7|TRBV18
CASSLPGQGPTGEQYF
>TRBJ2-1|TRBV6-5
CASSPRRGANEQFF
>TRBJ1-1|TRBV7-9
CASSPPPSEAFF
>TRBJ2-5|TRBV7-2
CASSRAVGETQYF
>TRBJ2-1|TRBV6-5
CASSYSGVGTGSHNEQFF
>TRBJ1-5|TRBV7-6
CASSLARDGNQPQHF
>TRBJ1-5|TRBV3-1
CASSPVDSQPQHF
>TRBJ2-2|TRBV6-5
CASSREGADTGELFF
>TRBJ1-1|TRBV7-9
CASSQHPSTEAFF
>TRBJ2-3|TRBV12-3/TRBV12-4
CASSPRAGAGDTQYF
>TRBJ1-6|TRBV6-5
CASSYSGSSPLHF
>TRBJ2-5|TRBV7-2
CASRTGQETQYF
>TRBJ2-2|TRBV24-1
CATSDATRPWELFF
>TRBJ1-2|TRBV4-2
CASSIDRDGGYTF
>TRBJ2-5|TRBV7-2
CASTKDRGRETQYF
>TRBJ1-5|TRBV7-2
CASSLLAGAGQPQHF
>TRBJ1-2|TRBV3-2
CASSQATWGHNYGYTF
>TRBJ2-2|TRBV7-8
CATSFGVGGSTGELFF
>TRBJ1-1|TRBV4-3
CASSQDRAGRTEAFF
>TRBJ1-3|TRBV27
CASKGWSSGNTIYF
>TRBJ1-2|TRBV19
CASTPLPGQSAGYTF
>TRBJ2-7|TRBV9
CASSPSGPAYEQYF
>TRBJ2-7|TRBV6-2/TRBV6-3
CASTTGGEQYF